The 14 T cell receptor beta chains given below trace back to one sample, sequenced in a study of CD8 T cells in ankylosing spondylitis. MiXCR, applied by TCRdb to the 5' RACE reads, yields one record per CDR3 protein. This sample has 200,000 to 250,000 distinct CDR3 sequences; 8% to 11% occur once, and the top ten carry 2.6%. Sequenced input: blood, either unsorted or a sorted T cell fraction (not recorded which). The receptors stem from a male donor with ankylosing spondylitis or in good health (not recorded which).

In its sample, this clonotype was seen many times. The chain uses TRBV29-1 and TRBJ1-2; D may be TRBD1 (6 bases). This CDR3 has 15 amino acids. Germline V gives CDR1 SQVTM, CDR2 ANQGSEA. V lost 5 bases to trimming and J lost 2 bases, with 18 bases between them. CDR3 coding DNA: TGCAGCGTTATCGGACAGACGGCCGCCAACTATGGCTACACCTTC. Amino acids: CSVIGQTAANYGYTF.

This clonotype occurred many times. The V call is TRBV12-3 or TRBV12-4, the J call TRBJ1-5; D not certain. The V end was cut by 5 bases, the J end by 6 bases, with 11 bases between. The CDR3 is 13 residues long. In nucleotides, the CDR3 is TGTGCCAGCAGTCTGGCCAAGAGTCAGCCCCAGCATTTT. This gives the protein CASSLAKSQPQHF.

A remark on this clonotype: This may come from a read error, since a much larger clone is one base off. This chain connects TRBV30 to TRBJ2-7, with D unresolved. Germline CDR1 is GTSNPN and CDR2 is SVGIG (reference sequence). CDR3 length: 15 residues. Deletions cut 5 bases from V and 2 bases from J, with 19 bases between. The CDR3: CAWGRPQVAPYEQYF. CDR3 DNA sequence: TGTGCCTGGGGTCGCCCGCAAGTCGCCCCCTACGAGCAGTACTTC.

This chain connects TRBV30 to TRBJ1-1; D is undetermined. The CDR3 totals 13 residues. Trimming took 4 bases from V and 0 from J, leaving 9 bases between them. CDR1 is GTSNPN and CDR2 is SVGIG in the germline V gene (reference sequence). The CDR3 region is CAWNEGLNTEAFF. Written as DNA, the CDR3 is TGTGCCTGGAATGAGGGCCTGAACACTGAAGCTTTCTTT.

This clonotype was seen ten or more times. CDR3 sequence reads: CASSQAGLAGLKETQYF. The CDR3 DNA follows: TGTGCCAGCAGCCAAGCCGGCCTAGCGGGTCTCAAAGAGACCCAGTACTTC. The gene calls are TRBV3-1 and TRBJ2-5, with 8 positions matching TRBD2. The V gene end was trimmed by 1 base and the J gene end by 3 bases; junction bases not matched to a gene: 10. The germline CDR1 and CDR2 sequences are LGHDT and YNNKEL (reference sequence). This CDR3 spans 17 amino acids.

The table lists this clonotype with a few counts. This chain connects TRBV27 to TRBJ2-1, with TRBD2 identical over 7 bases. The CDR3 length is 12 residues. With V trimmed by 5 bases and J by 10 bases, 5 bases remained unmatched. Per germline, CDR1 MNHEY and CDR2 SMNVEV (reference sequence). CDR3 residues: CASSGLAEEQFF. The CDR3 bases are TGTGCCAGCAGTGGGCTAGCGGAGGAGCAGTTCTTC.

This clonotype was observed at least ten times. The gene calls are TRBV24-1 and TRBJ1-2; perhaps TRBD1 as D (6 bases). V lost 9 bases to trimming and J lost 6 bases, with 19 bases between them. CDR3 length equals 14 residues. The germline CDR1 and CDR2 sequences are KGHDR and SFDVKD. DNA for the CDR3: TGTGCCACCGAGTCACCGGGCAGGGGAGATGGCTACACCTTC. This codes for CATESPGRGDGYTF.

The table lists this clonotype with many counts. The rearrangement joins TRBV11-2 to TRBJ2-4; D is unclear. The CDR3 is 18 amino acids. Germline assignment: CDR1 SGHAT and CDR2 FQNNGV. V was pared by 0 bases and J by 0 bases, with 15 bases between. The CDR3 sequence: CASSLEGFGLLAKNIQYF. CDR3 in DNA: TGTGCCAGCAGCTTAGAAGGCTTTGGGCTACTAGCCAAAAACATTCAGTACTTC. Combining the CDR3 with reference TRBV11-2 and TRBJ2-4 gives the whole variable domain EAGVAQSPRYKIIEKRQSVAFWCNPISGHATLYWYQQILGQGPKLLIQFQNNGVVDDSQLPKDRFSAERLKGVDSTLKIQPAKLEDSAVYLCASSLEGFGLLAKNIQYFGAGTRLSVL.

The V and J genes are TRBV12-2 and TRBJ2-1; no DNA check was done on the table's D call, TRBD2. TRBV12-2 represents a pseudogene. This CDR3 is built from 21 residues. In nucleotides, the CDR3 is TGTGCAAGTCGCTTAGCGCATAAGGGGGCTAGCGGGAGGCCTACCTACAATGAGCAGTTCTTC. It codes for CASRLAHKGASGRPTYNEQFF.

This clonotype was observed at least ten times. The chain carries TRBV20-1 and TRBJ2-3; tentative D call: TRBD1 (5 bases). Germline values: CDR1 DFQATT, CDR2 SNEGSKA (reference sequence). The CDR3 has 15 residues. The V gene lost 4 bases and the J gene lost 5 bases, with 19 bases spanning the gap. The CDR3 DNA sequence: TGCAGTGCTAAACAGGAGTTGGAGTTAGGAGATACGCAGTATTTT. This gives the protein CSAKQELELGDTQYF.

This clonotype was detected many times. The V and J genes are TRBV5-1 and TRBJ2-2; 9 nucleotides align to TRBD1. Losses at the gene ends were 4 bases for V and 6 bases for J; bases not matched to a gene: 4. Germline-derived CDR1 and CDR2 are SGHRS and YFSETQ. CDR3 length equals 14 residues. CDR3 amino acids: CASSVQGASGELFF. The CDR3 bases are TGCGCCAGCAGCGTACAGGGGGCATCCGGGGAGCTGTTTTTT. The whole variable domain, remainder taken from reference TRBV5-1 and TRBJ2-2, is KAGVTQTPRYLIKTRGQQVTLSCSPISGHRSVSWYQQTPGQGLQFLFEYFSETQRNKGNFPGRFSGRQFSNSRSEMNVSTLELGDSALYLCASSVQGASGELFFGEGSRLTVL.

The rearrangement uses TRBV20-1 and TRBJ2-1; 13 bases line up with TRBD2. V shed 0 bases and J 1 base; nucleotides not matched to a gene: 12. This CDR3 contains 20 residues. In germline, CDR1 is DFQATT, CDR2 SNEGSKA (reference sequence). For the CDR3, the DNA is TGCAGTGCTAGAGATGAGGTAGGACTAGCGGGAGATTTATCCTACAATGAGCAGTTCTTC. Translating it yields CSARDEVGLAGDLSYNEQFF.

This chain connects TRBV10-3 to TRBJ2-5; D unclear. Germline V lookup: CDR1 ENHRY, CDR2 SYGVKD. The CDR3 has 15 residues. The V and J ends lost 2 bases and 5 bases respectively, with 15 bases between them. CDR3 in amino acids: CAISEQAAVRETQYF. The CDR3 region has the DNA TGTGCCATCAGTGAGCAGGCGGCGGTCCGGGAGACCCAGTACTTC.

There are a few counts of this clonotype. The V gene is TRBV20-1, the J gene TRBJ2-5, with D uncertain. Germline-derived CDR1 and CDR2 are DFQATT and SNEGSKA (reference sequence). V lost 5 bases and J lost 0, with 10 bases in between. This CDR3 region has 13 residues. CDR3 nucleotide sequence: TGCAGTGCTCCCTGGAGCGACCAAGAGACCCAGTACTTC. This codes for CSAPWSDQETQYF.